This T cell receptor (beta chain) was recorded in a study of T cells after yellow fever vaccination. Overall study: SMART-Seq v4 Ultra Low Input prepared the low-cell-number fractions. Study observations and caveats: Clones from primary vaccination mostly reappeared after the booster (roughly 97% CD4, just over 85% CD8).

Trimming took off 0 bases at V and 4 bases at J, with 13 bases between the two ends. The CDR3 sequence is 16 residues long. Germline V lookup: CDR1 LGHNA, CDR2 YSLEER. The TCR cDNA carried a universal primer site and UMIs from 5'RACE template switching. TCRdb used MiXCR to reprocess the 5' RACE reads, holding one entry per CDR3 protein. Seen here are 45,000 to 65,000 distinct CDR3 sequences, 5% to 8.5% observed once, and the top ten hold 20% to 25%. This rearrangement joins TRBV4-3 to TRBJ2-1, with a tentative D call TRBD1 (7 bases). The sample in question was CD8+ T cells not binding an NS4B(214-222) dextramer, sorted from PBMCs, obtained roughly 47 days after the first yellow fever vaccination. This TCR was recovered from a young man who received the YFV17D yellow fever vaccine. The CDR3 here is CASSQDRTGLYNEQFF. In DNA form, the CDR3 reads TGCGCCAGCAGCCAAGATAGGACAGGACTATACAATGAGCAGTTCTTC.